This T cell receptor beta chain was sequenced during a study of T-cell reconstitution after alpha-beta-depleted transplantation in children. Whole-study results and caveats: T-cell counts and diversity were attributed mostly to newly produced T cells one year after transplant. Where alpha-beta T cells came from about two months after transplant was reportedly several hundred expanded graft clones. Diversity of TCRbeta at day 60 was high in some patients, arising from surviving recipient T cells and thymic progenitors.

Unique molecular identifiers tagged the TCRbeta library. TCRdb processed the PCR reads anew with MiXCR; each CDR3 protein has one entry. The data hold 220,000 or so distinct CDR3 sequences, with under 9.5% observed a single time. In this sample, this clonotype turned up many times. Its target is not known. CDR3 length: 13 amino acids. CDR1 and CDR2 from the germline V gene are DFQATT and SNEGSKA (reference sequence). The junction had 5 bases not matched to a gene; V was cut back by 6 bases and J by 3 bases. This chain connects TRBV20-1 to TRBJ1-1, with 9 positions matching TRBD1. The receptor's source is a male patient aged 10 to 17 who had a stem cell transplant for acute lymphoblastic leukemia, so the T cells may come from the graft donor. The source material was PBMCs, mostly from graft donor cells, sampled 180 days after TCRalphabeta/CD19-depleted stem cell transplant. The CDR3 region has the DNA TGCAGTGCCCGGACAGGGGAGTACACTGAAGCTTTCTTT. Translation: CSARTGEYTEAFF.